Listed here is a single T cell receptor (beta chain). This record belongs to a study of cytomegalovirus exposure and HLA in healthy donors. Vbeta (60) and Jbeta (13) primers were used in the PCR. Method: immunoSEQ multiplex PCR; TCRdb's copy keeps in-frame clones and lacks some. The sample carries some 110,000 clones, approximately 80% recorded once. The CDR3 length is 14 residues. The V gene's germline CDR1 is SNHLY and CDR2 FYNNEI. Trimming at V came to 7 bases and at J to 4 bases, leaving 8 bases not matched to a gene. The sequence was obtained from a woman between 18 and 30 years old in good health and CMV-seropositive. Material for sequencing was PBMCs. The chain employs TRBV2 and TRBJ2-7; 9 bases line up with TRBD2. The CDR3: CASIASGISYEQYF. DNA for the CDR3: TGTGCCAGCATCGCTAGCGGGATATCGTACGAGCAGTACTTC.